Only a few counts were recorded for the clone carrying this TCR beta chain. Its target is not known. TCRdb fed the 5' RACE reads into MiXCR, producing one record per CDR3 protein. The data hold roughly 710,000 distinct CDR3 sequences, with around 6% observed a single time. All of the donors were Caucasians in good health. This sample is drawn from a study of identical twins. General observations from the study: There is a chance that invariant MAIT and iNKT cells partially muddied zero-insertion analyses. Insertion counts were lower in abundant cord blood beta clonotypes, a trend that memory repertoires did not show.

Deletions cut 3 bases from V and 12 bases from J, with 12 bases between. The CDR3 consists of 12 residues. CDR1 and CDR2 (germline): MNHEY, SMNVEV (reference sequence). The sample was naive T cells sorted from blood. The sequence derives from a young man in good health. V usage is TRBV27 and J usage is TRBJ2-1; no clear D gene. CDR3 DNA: TGTGCCAGCAGTTTGGTAAAGGGCCCGCAGTTCTTC. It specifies CASSLVKGPQFF.